The present TCR beta chain was sequenced within a study of graft-versus-host responses after intestinal transplantation. About the research overall: Among the recipients, all got anti-thymocyte globulin induction and then tacrolimus and steroids for approximately 3 years.

TCRdb's table, derived via immunoSEQ multiplex PCR, lists solely in-frame clones and lacks some. The sample lists 13,000 to 15,000 clones; 70% were seen once. Intraepithelial and lamina propria lymphocytes were isolated from graft specimens. The sequences come from ileum tissue, collected around 720 days after intestinal transplantation. The clonotype comes from a human patient who received an intestinal transplant, so some T cells may come from the graft donor.

The CDR3 region has the DNA TGTGCCAGCGTTGTAGCGGAGACACCCGAGCAGTACTTC. The encoded protein is CASVVAETPEQYF. V and J are TRBV2 and TRBJ2-5; possibly TRBD2 for D (6 bases). The assigned J gene may be wrong: the sequence end matches TRBJ2-7 better. Per the germline V gene, CDR1 is SNHLY and CDR2 is FYNNEI. This CDR3 is built from 13 residues.